This T cell receptor beta chain was retrieved from a study of shared clonotypes between healthy human individuals. Study background: Each donor's CD8 memory used one plate, CD8 naive two, each CD4 subset three.

Trimming removed 0 bases from V and 2 bases from J, with 10 bases in between. CDR3 length equals 16 residues. Germline values: CDR1 SGHDN, CDR2 FVKESK. CD45RO-negative cells were positively selected for CCR7, leaving out terminally differentiated effector memory CD45RA+ cells. Donors, healthy HIV-negative adults, lacked recent acute infections or vaccinations. The data were produced by immunoSEQ multiplex PCR, yet TCRdb's version contains in-frame clones alone and is incomplete. The sample gives about 2.2 million clones, 93% of which show up once; over 1.5% is in the top ten. The sequence was collected from a man younger than 35 in good health. Some clones in this sample may be carry-over from other donors' samples. Sequencing used naive CD8+ T cells from PBMCs. V and J are TRBV14 and TRBJ1-4, with D unclear. CDR3 loop: CASSQDGEGTNEKLFF. The CDR3, as DNA: TGTGCCAGCAGCCAAGATGGTGAGGGTACTAATGAAAAACTGTTTTTT. Based on the CDR3 plus reference TRBV14 and TRBJ1-4, the full variable domain is EAGVTQFPSHSVIEKGQTVTLRCDPISGHDNLYWYRRVMGKEIKFLLHFVKESKQDESGMPNNRFLAERTGGTYSTLKVQPAELEDSGVYFCASSQDGEGTNEKLFFGSGTQLSVL.